This passage covers 8 T cell receptor beta chains from one sample sequenced in a study of cytomegalovirus exposure and HLA in healthy donors. Both 60 Vbeta primers and 13 Jbeta primers went into the PCR. Libraries were prepared by immunoSEQ multiplex PCR; TCRdb keeps only in-frame clonotypes and omits some of them. The sample has more than 95,000 clones; approximately 70% are singletons. Sequencing was done on a sample of PBMCs. Receptor source: a woman aged 35 to 49 in good health and CMV-seropositive.

With respect to this clone: At one end the junction does not follow the germline gene, possibly because of a read error. V gene TRBV6-1 combines with J gene TRBJ2-7; D is undetermined. The V gene's germline CDR1 is MNHNS and CDR2 SASEGT. The CDR3 has 11 amino acids. Here the CDR3 DNA reads TGTGCCAGCAGTGGCGCCTACGAGCGGTACTTC. Translated, it gives CASSGAYERYF.

J is TRBJ2-6 and V is TRBV25-1; 8 bases are a match to TRBD2. The CDR3 extends over 17 amino acids. J gave up 1 base and V 10 bases, and 12 bases lay outside the gene matches. CDR1 and CDR2 (germline): MGHDK, SYGVNS. CDR3 bases: TGTGCCACTGCGGCGGGAGGCTTCCTTTCTGGGGCCAACGTCCTGACTTTC. This gives the protein CATAAGGFLSGANVLTF.

This CDR3 is CASRSGAETQYF. As DNA, the CDR3 is TGTGCCAGCAGGTCAGGGGCAGAGACCCAGTACTTC. The V and J genes are TRBV5-4 and TRBJ2-5, with D possibly being TRBD1 (6 bases). This CDR3 region has 12 residues. Trimming took off 5 bases at V and 4 bases at J, with 9 bases between the two ends. Germline CDR1 SGHNT, CDR2 YYREEE (reference sequence).

This chain connects TRBV19 to TRBJ2-5; TRBD2 might be the D (6 bases). The V gene's germline CDR1 is LNHDA and CDR2 SQIVND (reference sequence). V gave up 5 bases and J gave up 1 base, with 11 bases separating them. CDR3 length: 14 amino acids. The CDR3 loop is CASSRAGLQETQYF. The DNA of the CDR3 is TGTGCCAGTAGTCGGGCGGGACTCCAAGAGACCCAGTACTTC.

This sequence joins TRBV4-2 and TRBJ2-5, with a weak D call TRBD2 (5 bases). V shed 3 bases and J shed 5 bases, with 13 bases lying between them. CDR3 length: 14 residues. Germline CDR1 is LGHNA and CDR2 is YNFKEQ. The CDR3 nucleotides read TGTGCCAGCAGCCAGAACACTGGGGAGGAGACCCAGTACTTC. Translation: CASSQNTGEETQYF.

The J gene is TRBJ1-1, the V gene TRBV5-1; D gene uncertain. The V end was cut by 0 bases, the J end by 4 bases, with 16 bases between. The germline CDR1 and CDR2 sequences are SGHRS and YFSETQ. The length of the CDR3 is 16 residues. The CDR3 DNA is TGCGCCAGCAGCTTGGCCTCGGGAGGTCCGGGCACTGAAGCTTTCTTT. This sequence encodes CASSLASGGPGTEAFF.

This clone was counted only a few times. The V gene is TRBV7-2, the J gene TRBJ1-5; perhaps TRBD1 as D (6 bases). Trimming cost V 5 bases and J 5 bases, with 13 bases left between them. Germline lookup yields CDR1 SGHTA and CDR2 FQGNSA. The CDR3 covers 14 residues. For the CDR3, the DNA is TGTGCCAGCAGCCACGGCAGGGGTTATCAGCCCCAGCATTTT. Its translation: CASSHGRGYQPQHF.

This clone was picked up a small number of times. The chain links TRBV18 to TRBJ1-2; 9 positions match TRBD1. The germline V gene encodes CDR1 KGHSH and CDR2 LQKENI. This CDR3 has 13 amino acids. V lost 3 bases to trimming and J lost 6 bases; unmatched junction nucleotides: 2. The CDR3 bases are TGTGCCAGCTCACCGGGACAGGGTCATGGCTACACCTTC. Protein sequence: CASSPGQGHGYTF.